This paragraph reports one TCR beta chain. Its antigen is undetermined. This CDR3 is also generated by other DNA sequences in the sample. The data were taken from a study of Ad26.COV2.S vaccination and SARS-CoV-2 variants. Regarding treatment: some 20 received Ad26.COV2.S at low or high dose, single or two shots; 5 received placebo; per-sample allocation not given. Vaccine and placebo recipients were sampled on day 63 after the first injection. Assay used: immunoSEQ multiplex PCR; TCRdb lists only in-frame clones, some missing. The sample shows some 320,000 clones, 85% of them seen only once. General study results and limits: Spike-specific responses of CD8+ and CD4+ T cells were reported to display substantial breadth after vaccination. Similar non-spike TCR breadth was seen in vaccine and placebo recipients. Measures of TCR breadth and depth may have fallen short of total T cell responses. Spike-specific TCR breadth was greater after Ad26.COV2.S than placebo.

The germline V gene has CDR1 SQVTM and CDR2 ANQGSEA. The CDR3 covers 10 residues. Trimming shortened V by 7 bases and J by 3 bases, and 6 bases separated the two germline ends. The chain recombines TRBV29-1 with TRBJ2-5, with a weak D call TRBD1 (5 bases). This sample comprised peripheral blood, obtained in a trial of Ad26.COV2.S vaccine versus placebo. The clonotype originates from a person aged 18-65 years who received the Ad26.COV2.S COVID-19 vaccine or a placebo. CDR3 sequence: CSGQKETQYF. CDR3 coding DNA: TGCAGCGGACAGAAAGAGACCCAGTACTTC.